The subject of this entry is one T cell receptor beta chain. Its antigen is undetermined. This sample stems from a study of graft-versus-host responses after intestinal transplantation. About the research overall: Anti-thymocyte globulin induction, then tacrolimus and steroids for about three years, went to all recipients.

Trimming pared 0 bases from V and 1 base from J, leaving 13 bases between. CDR1 LGHNA and CDR2 YSLEER come from the germline V gene. This CDR3 has 17 residues. Clones were read by immunoSEQ multiplex PCR, and TCRdb kept only the in-frame ones, dropping some. Of over 100,000 clones in the sample, 93% are singletons; the top ten hold less than 1.5%. Study-wide findings and caveats: Recipient marrow showed GvH clones, some seen first in ileum or blood.

This specimen was unstimulated CD8+ T cells sorted from spleen or lymph node cells, taken before transplant. The sequence was collected from a human donor who was the organ donor for an intestinal transplant. The chain has TRBV4-3 and TRBJ2-4, with a possible D match to TRBD1 (5 bases). CDR3 sequence: CASSQDAGLGAKNIQYF. CDR3 sequence (DNA): TGCGCCAGCAGCCAAGATGCAGGGCTTGGTGCCAAAAACATTCAGTACTTC.